The entry below gives a single T cell receptor (beta chain) sequence along with its context. The data originate from a study of blood T cell repertoires in COVID-19. The data were produced by immunoSEQ multiplex PCR, yet TCRdb's version contains in-frame clones alone and is incomplete. This repertoire shows more than 15,000 clones, approximately 81% found once; its top ten account for roughly 31%. Sequenced material: peripheral blood. This receptor was obtained from a human donor with active COVID-19. The donor label of this sample is uncertain.

In DNA, the CDR3 is TGTGCCATCAGTGAGCCGGGGGAAGCGGTATCTGAAGCTTTCTTT. As protein: CAISEPGEAVSEAFF. The genes are TRBV10-3 and TRBJ1-1; a weak D match, TRBD1 (5 bases). Germline V gives CDR1 ENHRY, CDR2 SYGVKD. V lost 2 bases and J 6 bases, leaving 16 bases between the germline ends. The CDR3 extends over 15 amino acids.